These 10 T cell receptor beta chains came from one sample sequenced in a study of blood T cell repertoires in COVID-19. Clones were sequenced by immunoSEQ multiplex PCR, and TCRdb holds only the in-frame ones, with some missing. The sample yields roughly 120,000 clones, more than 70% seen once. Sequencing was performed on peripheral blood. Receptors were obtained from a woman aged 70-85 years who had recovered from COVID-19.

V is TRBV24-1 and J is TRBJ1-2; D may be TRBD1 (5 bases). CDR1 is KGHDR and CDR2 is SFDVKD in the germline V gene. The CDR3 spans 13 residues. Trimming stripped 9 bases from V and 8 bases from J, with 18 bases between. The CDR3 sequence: CATGGGQGRGYTF. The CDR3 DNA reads TGTGCCACCGGGGGAGGACAAGGGAGGGGCTACACCTTC.

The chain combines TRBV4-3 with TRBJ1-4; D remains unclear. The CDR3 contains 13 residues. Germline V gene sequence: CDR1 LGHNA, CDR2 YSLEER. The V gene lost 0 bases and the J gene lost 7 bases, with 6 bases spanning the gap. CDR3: CASSQDRFEKLFF. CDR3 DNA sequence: TGCGCCAGCAGCCAAGACCGTTTTGAAAAACTGTTTTTT.

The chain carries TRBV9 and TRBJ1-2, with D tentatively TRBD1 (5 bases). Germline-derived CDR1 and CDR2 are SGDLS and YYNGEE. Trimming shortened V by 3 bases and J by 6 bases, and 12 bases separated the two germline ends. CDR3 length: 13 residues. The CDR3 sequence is CASSARLGDGYTF. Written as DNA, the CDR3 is TGTGCCAGCAGCGCCAGGTTAGGGGATGGCTACACCTTC.

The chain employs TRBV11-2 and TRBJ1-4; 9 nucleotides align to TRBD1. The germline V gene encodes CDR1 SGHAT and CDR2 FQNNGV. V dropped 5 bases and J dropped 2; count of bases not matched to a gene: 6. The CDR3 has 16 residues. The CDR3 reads CASSADRGFTNEKLFF. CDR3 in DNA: TGTGCCAGCAGCGCGGACAGGGGTTTTACTAATGAAAAACTGTTTTTT.

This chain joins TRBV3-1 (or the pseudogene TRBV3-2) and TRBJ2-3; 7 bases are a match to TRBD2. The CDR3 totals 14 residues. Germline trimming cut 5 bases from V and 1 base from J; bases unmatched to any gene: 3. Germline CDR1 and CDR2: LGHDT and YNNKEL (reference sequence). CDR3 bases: TGTGCCAGCAGCATCACTAGCGGCACAGATACGCAGTATTTT. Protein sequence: CASSITSGTDTQYF.

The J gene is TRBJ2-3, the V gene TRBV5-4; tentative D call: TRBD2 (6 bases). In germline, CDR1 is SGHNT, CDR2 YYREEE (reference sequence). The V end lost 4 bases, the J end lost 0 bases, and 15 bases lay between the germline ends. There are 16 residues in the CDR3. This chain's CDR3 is CASSPLASGSTDTQYF. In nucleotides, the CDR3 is TGTGCCAGCAGCCCTCTCGCCAGCGGGAGCACAGATACGCAGTATTTT.

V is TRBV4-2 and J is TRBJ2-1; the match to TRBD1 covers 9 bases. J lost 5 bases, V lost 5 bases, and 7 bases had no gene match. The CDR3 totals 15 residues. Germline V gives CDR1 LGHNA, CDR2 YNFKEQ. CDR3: CASSSRTGANNEQFF. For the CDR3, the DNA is TGTGCCAGCAGCAGTCGGACAGGGGCCAACAATGAGCAGTTCTTC.

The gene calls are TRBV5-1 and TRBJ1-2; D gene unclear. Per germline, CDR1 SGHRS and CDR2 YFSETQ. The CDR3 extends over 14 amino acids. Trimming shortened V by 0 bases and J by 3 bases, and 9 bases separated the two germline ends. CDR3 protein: CASSLAPGDYGYTF. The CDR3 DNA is TGCGCCAGCAGCTTGGCCCCCGGGGACTATGGCTACACCTTC.

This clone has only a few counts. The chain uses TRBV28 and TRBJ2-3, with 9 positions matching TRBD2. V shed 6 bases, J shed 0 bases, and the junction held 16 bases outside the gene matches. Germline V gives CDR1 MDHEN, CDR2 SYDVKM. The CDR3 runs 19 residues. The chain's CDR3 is CASSRASGLAHLSTDTQYF. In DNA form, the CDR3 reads TGTGCCAGCAGCCGAGCTTCTGGACTAGCGCACCTCAGCACAGATACGCAGTATTTT.

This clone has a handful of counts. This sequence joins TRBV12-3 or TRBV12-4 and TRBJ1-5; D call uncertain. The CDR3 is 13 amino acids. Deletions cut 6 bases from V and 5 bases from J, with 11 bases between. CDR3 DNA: TGTGCCAGCAGGACCACTAGAGATCAGCCCCAGCATTTT. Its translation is CASRTTRDQPQHF.